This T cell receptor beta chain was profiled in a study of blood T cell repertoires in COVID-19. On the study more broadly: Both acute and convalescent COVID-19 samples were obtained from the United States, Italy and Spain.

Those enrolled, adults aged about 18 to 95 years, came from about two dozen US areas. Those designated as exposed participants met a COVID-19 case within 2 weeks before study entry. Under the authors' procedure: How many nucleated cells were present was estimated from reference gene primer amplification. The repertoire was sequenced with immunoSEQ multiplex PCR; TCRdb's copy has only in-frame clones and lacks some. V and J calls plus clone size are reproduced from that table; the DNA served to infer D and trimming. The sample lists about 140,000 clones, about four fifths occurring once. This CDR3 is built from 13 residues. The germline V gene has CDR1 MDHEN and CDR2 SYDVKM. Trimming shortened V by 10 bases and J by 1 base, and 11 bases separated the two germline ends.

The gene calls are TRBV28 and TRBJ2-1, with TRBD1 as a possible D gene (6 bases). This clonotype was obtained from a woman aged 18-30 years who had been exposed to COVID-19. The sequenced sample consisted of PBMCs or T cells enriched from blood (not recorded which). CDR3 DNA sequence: TGTGCCATTGCAGGGGAGTCCTACAATGAGCAGTTCTTC. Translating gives CAIAGESYNEQFF.